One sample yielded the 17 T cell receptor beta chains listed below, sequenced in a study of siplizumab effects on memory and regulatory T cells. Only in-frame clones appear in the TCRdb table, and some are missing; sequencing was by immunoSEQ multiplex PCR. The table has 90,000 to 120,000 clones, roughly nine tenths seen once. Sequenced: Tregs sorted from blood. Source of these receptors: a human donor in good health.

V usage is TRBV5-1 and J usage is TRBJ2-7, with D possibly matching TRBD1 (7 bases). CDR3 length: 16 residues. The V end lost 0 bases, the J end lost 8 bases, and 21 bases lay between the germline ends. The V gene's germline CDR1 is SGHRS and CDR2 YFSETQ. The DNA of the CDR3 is TGCGCCAGCAGCTTGGCCGGGACAGCCTCGGGGGAAAAGCAGTACTTC. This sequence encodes CASSLAGTASGEKQYF.

The CDR3 nucleotides read TGTGCCAGCAGTTCCACAGGGTACGAGCAGTACTTC. Amino acid sequence: CASSSTGYEQYF. The V gene is TRBV28, the J gene TRBJ2-7; a weak D match, TRBD1 (6 bases). CDR3 length: 12 amino acids. Germline-derived CDR1 and CDR2 are MDHEN and SYDVKM. V was cut by 4 bases and J by 4 bases, with 8 bases left in between.

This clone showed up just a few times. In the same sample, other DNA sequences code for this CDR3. CDR3 in DNA: TGTGCCAGCAGTTTATCCTCTGGGGCCAACGTCCTGACTTTC. Protein sequence: CASSLSSGANVLTF. The chain has TRBV27 and TRBJ2-6; D not certain. The CDR3 is 14 residues long. Trimming pared 0 bases from V and 0 bases from J, leaving 0 bases between. From germline, CDR1 is MNHEY and CDR2 SMNVEV (reference sequence).

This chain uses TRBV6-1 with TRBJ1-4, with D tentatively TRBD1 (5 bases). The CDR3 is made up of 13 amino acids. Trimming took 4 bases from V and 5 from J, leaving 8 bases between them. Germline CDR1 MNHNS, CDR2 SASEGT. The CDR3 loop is CASSVGANEKLFF. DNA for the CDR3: TGTGCCAGCAGTGTTGGGGCCAATGAAAAACTGTTTTTT.

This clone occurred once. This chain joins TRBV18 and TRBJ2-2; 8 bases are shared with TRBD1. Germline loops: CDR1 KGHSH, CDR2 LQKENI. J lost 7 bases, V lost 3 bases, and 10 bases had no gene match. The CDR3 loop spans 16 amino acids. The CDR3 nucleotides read TGTGCCAGCTCACCCTCCAGGGGGCAGGTCGGCGGGGAGCTGTTTTTT. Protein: CASSPSRGQVGGELFF.

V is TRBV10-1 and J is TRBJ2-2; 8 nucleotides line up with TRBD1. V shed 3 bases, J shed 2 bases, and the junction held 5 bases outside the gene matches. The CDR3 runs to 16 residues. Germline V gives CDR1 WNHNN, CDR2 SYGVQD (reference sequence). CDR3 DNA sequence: TGCGCCAGCAGTGACGGGACAGGACCAAACACCGGGGAGCTGTTTTTT. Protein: CASSDGTGPNTGELFF.

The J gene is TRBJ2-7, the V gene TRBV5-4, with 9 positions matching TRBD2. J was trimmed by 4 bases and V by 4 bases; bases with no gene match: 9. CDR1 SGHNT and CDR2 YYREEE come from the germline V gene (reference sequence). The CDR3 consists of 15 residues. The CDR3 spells CASSLGLARGYEQYF. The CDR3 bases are TGTGCCAGCAGCCTCGGACTAGCGAGGGGGTACGAGCAGTACTTC.

The CDR3 reads CASSQEAASGRATYEQYF. The CDR3 coding sequence is TGCGCCAGCAGCCAAGAAGCGGCTAGCGGGAGGGCCACCTACGAGCAGTACTTC. The chain carries TRBV4-1 and TRBJ2-7; TRBD2 matches 12 bases. The CDR3 runs to 18 residues. Losses at the gene ends were 0 bases for V and 2 bases for J; bases not matched to a gene: 8. CDR1 and CDR2 from the germline V gene are MGHRA and YSYEKL.

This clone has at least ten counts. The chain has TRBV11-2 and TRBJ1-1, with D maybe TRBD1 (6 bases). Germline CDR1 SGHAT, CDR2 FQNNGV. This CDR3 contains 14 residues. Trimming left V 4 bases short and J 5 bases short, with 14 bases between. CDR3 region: CASSSLLGGTEAFF. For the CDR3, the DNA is TGTGCCAGCAGCTCGCTCCTAGGGGGGACTGAAGCTTTCTTT.

CDR3 loop: CASSRRGVNIQYF. Here the CDR3 DNA reads TGTGCCAGCAGCAGGCGCGGGGTGAACATTCAGTACTTC. The chain employs TRBV11-3 and TRBJ2-4; maybe TRBD2 (6 bases). Trimming shortened V by 5 bases and J by 7 bases, and 12 bases separated the two germline ends. Germline values: CDR1 SGHNT, CDR2 YENEEA. CDR3 size: 13 residues.

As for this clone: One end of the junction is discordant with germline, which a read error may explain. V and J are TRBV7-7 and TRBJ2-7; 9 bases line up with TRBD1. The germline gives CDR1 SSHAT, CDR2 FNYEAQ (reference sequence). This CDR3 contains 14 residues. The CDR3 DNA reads TGTGCTAGCAGGACGGACAGGGGTACTCACGAGCAGTACTTC. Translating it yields CASRTDRGTHEQYF.

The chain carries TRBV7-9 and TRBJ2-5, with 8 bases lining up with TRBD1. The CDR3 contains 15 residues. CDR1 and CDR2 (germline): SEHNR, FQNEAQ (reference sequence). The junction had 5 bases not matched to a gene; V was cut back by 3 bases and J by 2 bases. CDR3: CASSFGDRRQETQYF. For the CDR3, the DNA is TGTGCCAGCAGCTTCGGGGACAGGCGTCAAGAGACCCAGTACTTC.

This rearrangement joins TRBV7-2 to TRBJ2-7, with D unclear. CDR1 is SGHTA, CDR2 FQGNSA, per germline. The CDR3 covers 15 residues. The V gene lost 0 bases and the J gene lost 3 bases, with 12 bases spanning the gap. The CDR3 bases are TGTGCCAGCAGCTTAGCTCCAGTCTCCGACTACGAGCAGTACTTC. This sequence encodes CASSLAPVSDYEQYF. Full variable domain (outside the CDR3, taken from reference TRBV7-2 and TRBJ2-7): GAGVSQSPSNKVTEKGKDVELRCDPISGHTALYWYRQSLGQGLEFLIYFQGNSAPDKSGLPSDRFSAERTGGSVSTLTIQRTQQEDSAVYLCASSLAPVSDYEQYFGPGTRLTVT.

The CDR3 here is CASWTVTSGRARTDTQYF. CDR3 in DNA: TGCGCCAGCTGGACAGTGACTAGCGGGAGGGCTCGTACAGATACGCAGTATTTT. The chain combines TRBV10-2 with TRBJ2-3, with 14 bases aligning to TRBD2. V lost 8 bases and J lost 3; bases outside the gene matches: 13. The CDR3 has 18 amino acids. Looked up from germline, CDR1 is WSHSY and CDR2 is SAAADI.

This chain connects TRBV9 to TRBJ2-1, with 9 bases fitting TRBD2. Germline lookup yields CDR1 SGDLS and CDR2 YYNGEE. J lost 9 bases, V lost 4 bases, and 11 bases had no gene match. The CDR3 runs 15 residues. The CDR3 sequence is CASSQGGLASGEQFF. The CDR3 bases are TGTGCCAGCAGCCAGGGGGGACTAGCTTCGGGTGAGCAGTTCTTC.

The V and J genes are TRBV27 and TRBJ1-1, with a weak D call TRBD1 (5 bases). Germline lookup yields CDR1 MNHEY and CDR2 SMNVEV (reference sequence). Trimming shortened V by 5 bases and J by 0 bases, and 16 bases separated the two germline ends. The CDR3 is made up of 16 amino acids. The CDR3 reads CASSQLMGGLNTEAFF. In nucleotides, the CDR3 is TGTGCCAGCAGTCAGCTCATGGGGGGACTGAACACTGAAGCTTTCTTT.

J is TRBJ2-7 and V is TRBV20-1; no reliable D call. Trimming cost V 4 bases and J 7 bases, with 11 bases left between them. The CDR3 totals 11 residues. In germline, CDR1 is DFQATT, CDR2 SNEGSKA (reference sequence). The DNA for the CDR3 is TGCAGTGCTATGTCCGAGTGGGAGCAGTACTTC. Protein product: CSAMSEWEQYF.